This entry is about one TCR beta chain. Its antigen is currently not known. No much larger clone exists at a distance of one base, and base qualities are not known. The record originates from a study of CD8 T cells in Susac syndrome (dated by TCRdb to the late 2010s). Context from the whole study: Among the Susac syndrome patients who were sequenced, clinically active disease was present in six and clinical remission was observed in about eight. At the time of blood withdrawal, Susac syndrome patients were either therapy-naive, taking corticosteroids (with some also receiving IVIg), or on IVIg alone. Whether CD8+ T cell activation and differentiation in Susac syndrome was antigen driven was tested using repertoire sequencing. CD8+ T cell repertoire clonality was compared between fewer than 13 healthy donors, about 14 Susac syndrome patients and roughly 15 multiple sclerosis patients. Findings and caveats that apply to the study as a whole: The TCR sequencing and HLA analysis was acknowledged to have included a relatively small number of individuals. Looking at Susac-specific public clones, the researchers identified 15 to 20 in the total CD8+ repertoire and several in the CD8+ TEMRA repertoire. CD8+ repertoires in Susac syndrome showed clonal expansion, which was highest in CD8+ TEMRA cells and was greater in clinically active patients than in remitting patients.

High-throughput TCR beta sequencing profiled peripheral blood CD8+ and CD4+ T cells from healthy donors, Susac syndrome patients and multiple sclerosis patients. Recently defined diagnostic criteria for definite or probable disease were met by the Susac syndrome patients. Bulk CD8+ and CD4+ T cells were purified by magnetic negative isolation, whereas CD8+ TEMRA cells were enriched by FACS. Blood was collected in EDTA tubes and processed within 24 hours, with PBMCs isolated through density gradient centrifugation. PBMCs intended for TCR sequencing were frozen in liquid nitrogen and were later thawed in a 37 degrees C water bath. A purity of at least 90% was achieved for sorted or isolated CD4+, CD8+ and CD8+ TEMRA cells. RNA was extracted with the RNeasy kit and about 0.5 to 1 ug was reverse transcribed using random hexamers. The immunoSEQ multiplex PCR assay, which covers 54 Vbeta and 13 Jbeta segments, was used to amplify TCR beta CDR3 regions. To correct PCR amplification bias, a synthetic template baseline was used for both primer optimization and computational correction. As for the authors' bioinformatics: Reads were assigned to V, D and J genes according to IMGT and analyzed in immunoSEQ Analyzer, with only productive sequences retained. Clonality was calculated as one minus the Shannon entropy normalized by log2 of the number of productive unique sequences. Public and private clones were assessed among the 100 most prevalent clones of each patient and control. A clone was defined as Susac-specific if it was absent from the healthy and MS cohorts, from some 1,100 published viral clones and from other ImmuneACCESS disease sequences. TCRdb handled the public reads itself, with Q25 trimming in fastp and clone calling in MiXCR, and kept productive beta chains. Every distinct CDR3 protein forms one entry, paired with its most common genes and DNA. TCRdb's processing, not the authors' own work, is the source of the V and J calls. Present in this sample are about 130,000 distinct CDR3 sequences, about 93% of which were seen just once. The ten largest clones capture around 0.21% of the sample.

Including the terminal cysteine and phenylalanine, the CDR3 comprises 14 residues. Left in the record is the CDR3 DNA by itself, 42 bases read in frame from the first base. The germline V gene yields MGHDK for CDR1 and SYGVNS for CDR2. V and J are truncated by 3 bases and 1 base respectively, leaving an intervening sequence of 7 bases. Rearrangement joined TRBV25-1 to TRBJ2-1, with a weak D call of TRBD1 (6 bases match). The receptor was derived from a human donor with Susac syndrome. Material: CD8+ T cells from PBMCs. CDR3 region: CASSDTGSYNEQFF. The sequence in DNA is TGTGCCAGCAGTGATACAGGGTCCTACAATGAGCAGTTCTTC.